The rows below give T cell receptor beta chains drawn from one sample of a study of Ad26.COV2.S vaccination and SARS-CoV-2 variants. Here immunoSEQ multiplex PCR was the method, and the copy in TCRdb shows in-frame clones only, minus some. The table has more than 150,000 clones, approximately 88% seen once. Material: peripheral blood, obtained after recovery from COVID-19. The receptors derive from a human donor who had recovered from COVID-19. CDR3s leave out the opening cysteine and the closing phenylalanine or tryptophan.

v_gene | CDR3aa
TRBV20-1 | SARGEETQY
TRBV5-8 | ASSLIGGKPLH
TRBV12-3/TRBV12-4 | ASSFQQSYEQY
TRBV27 | ASSLYTGGGGYT
TRBV4-2 | ASSRSGNTIY
TRBV7-2 | ASSSTGTTGQF
TRBV28 | AIITGGARTEAF
TRBV9 | ASSVEVQGEDTQY
TRBV16 | ASSQWTVNTEAF
TRBV10-3 | AISGETKTQY
TRBV2 | AGTRTGVEGYT
TRBV11-2 | ASQGRGVAGSETQY
TRBV6-5 | ASSYYGDPDTQY
TRBV6-5 | ASQGGSLAGYEQY
TRBV9 | ASSAAGGTGGALGGYT
TRBV29-1 | SGGDSPTEQY
TRBV9 | ASSVGVKTEAF
TRBV2 | ASSAILAGEGNNEQF
TRBV9 | ASSVGQLPNYGYT
TRBV25-1 | ASSEEVSGGHPNEQF
TRBV6-5 | ASTPRSYEQY
TRBV5-1 | ASSLASQGTETQY
TRBV7-8 | ASSRTGLRETQY
TRBV19 | ASDSYTEAF
TRBV18 | ASSPLVNTEAF
TRBV19 | ASSIDRGGELF
TRBV6-4 | ASSDRPGSPLH
TRBV2 | ASRGDRGPWGYT
TRBV28 | ASSSSGKADTQY
TRBV29-1 | SVEDSGLGELF
TRBV15 | ATSPRVAGVGNEQF
TRBV20-1 | SAAGNGAF
TRBV5-4 | ASSDLGAGANYGYT
TRBV9 | ASSVAAVPGELF
TRBV3-1/TRBV3-2 | ASSLSGGTGELF
TRBV14 | ASSQGTEPPYEQY
TRBV6-5 | AAAWESTDTQY
TRBV9 | ASSLVASGFDTQY
TRBV4-1 | ASSQDPVGQQPQH
TRBV7-2 | ASSLREGSYNEQF
TRBV29-1 | SVRQGGNYGYT
TRBV5-6 | ASRPRGTGRSYEQY